This is a list of T cell receptor beta chains from one sample in a study of T-cell memory formation after mild COVID-19. TCRdb re-analysed the 5' RACE reads in MiXCR, keeping a single row per CDR3 protein. Altogether 300,000 to 400,000 distinct CDR3 sequences are present, 15% to 20% being singletons, with the ten largest covering 20% to 25%. The sequencing sample was made of PBMCs or a T cell subset sorted from them (not recorded which). These receptor sequences come from a man aged 18-30 years who had mild COVID-19 (a few samples of this study predate the infection). Cell type and time point are not known. CDR3s include the opening cysteine and the closing phenylalanine or tryptophan. The D gene is left open where the match is weak. The size entry is marked missing in some rows and otherwise reads once, few, many or a size class.

D gene: TRBD2; J gene: TRBJ2-2; clone size: many; V gene: TRBV20-1; CDR3 protein: CSAKRGDPGELFF; CDR3 DNA: TGCAGTGCTAAGCGGGGGGACCCCGGGGAGCTGTTTTTT
D gene: TRBD2; J gene: TRBJ2-3; clone size: many; V gene: TRBV12-3/TRBV12-4; CDR3 protein: CASSLAGRGPSTDTQYF; CDR3 DNA: TGTGCCAGCAGTTTAGCGGGGAGGGGTCCTAGCACAGATACGCAGTATTTT
D gene: -; J gene: TRBJ2-1; clone size: -; V gene: TRBV6-6; CDR3 protein: CASSNSVTRNEQFF; CDR3 DNA: TGTGCCAGCAGTAACAGTGTCACTAGGAATGAGCAGTTCTTC
D gene: TRBD1; J gene: TRBJ2-2; clone size: few; V gene: TRBV20-1; CDR3 protein: CSAPRDSGRELFF; CDR3 DNA: TGCAGTGCACCCCGGGACAGTGGCCGGGAGCTGTTTTTT
D gene: -; J gene: TRBJ2-4; clone size: -; V gene: TRBV7-2; CDR3 protein: CASSSVSLEGNIQYF; CDR3 DNA: TGTGCCAGCAGCTCCGTGTCCTTGGAGGGGAACATTCAGTACTTC
D gene: -; J gene: TRBJ2-7; clone size: -; V gene: TRBV6-6; CDR3 protein: CASSPPGSRREQYF; CDR3 DNA: TGTGCCAGCAGTCCCCCCGGGTCCCGGAGGGAGCAGTACTTC
D gene: -; J gene: TRBJ2-4; clone size: -; V gene: TRBV25-1; CDR3 protein: CASSLTGGDKNIQYF; CDR3 DNA: TGTGCCAGCTCATTAACAGGGGGGGACAAAAACATTCAGTACTTC
D gene: TRBD1; J gene: TRBJ2-2; clone size: many; V gene: TRBV7-2; CDR3 protein: CASSTGTANTGELFF; CDR3 DNA: TGTGCCAGCAGCACCGGGACAGCGAACACCGGGGAGCTGTTTTTT
D gene: -; J gene: TRBJ2-3; clone size: many; V gene: TRBV7-3; CDR3 protein: CASSFGGDTDTQYF; CDR3 DNA: TGTGCCAGCAGCTTCGGCGGGGACACAGATACGCAGTATTTT
D gene: -; J gene: TRBJ2-3; clone size: few; V gene: TRBV12-3/TRBV12-4; CDR3 protein: CASRRGDSWATDTQYF; CDR3 DNA: TGTGCCAGCAGGAGAGGAGACAGTTGGGCCACAGATACGCAGTATTTT
D gene: -; J gene: TRBJ2-3; clone size: few; V gene: TRBV5-4; CDR3 protein: CASSLVHSGSTDTQYF; CDR3 DNA: TGTGCCAGCAGCTTGGTTCACTCGGGGTCGACAGATACGCAGTATTTT
D gene: -; J gene: TRBJ1-2; clone size: -; V gene: TRBV9; CDR3 protein: CASSRLGDSANYGYTF; CDR3 DNA: TGTGCCAGCAGCCGGCTCGGCGACTCAGCTAACTATGGCTACACCTTC
D gene: -; J gene: TRBJ2-5; clone size: many; V gene: TRBV27; CDR3 protein: CASTTFGVETQYF; CDR3 DNA: TGTGCCAGCACCACCTTCGGGGTGGAGACCCAGTACTTC
D gene: TRBD1; J gene: TRBJ1-6; clone size: -; V gene: TRBV5-1; CDR3 protein: CASSWTGGDSPLHF; CDR3 DNA: TGCGCCAGCAGCTGGACAGGGGGCGATTCACCCCTCCACTTT
D gene: -; J gene: TRBJ1-2; clone size: -; V gene: TRBV27; CDR3 protein: CASSFRQDHPNYGYTF; CDR3 DNA: TGTGCCAGCAGTTTCCGACAGGACCACCCCAACTATGGCTACACCTTC
D gene: -; J gene: TRBJ2-7; clone size: few; V gene: TRBV20-1; CDR3 protein: CSAFVPYKEEQYF; CDR3 DNA: TGCAGTGCCTTTGTACCCTATAAGGAGGAGCAGTACTTC
D gene: -; J gene: TRBJ2-2; clone size: few; V gene: TRBV5-1; CDR3 protein: CASSLQGSAGTGELFF; CDR3 DNA: TGCGCCAGCAGCTTGCAGGGGTCGGCGGGCACCGGGGAGCTGTTTTTT
D gene: -; J gene: TRBJ2-7; clone size: -; V gene: TRBV2; CDR3 protein: CASSRYLLEGFYAQYF; CDR3 DNA: TGTGCCAGCAGTCGCTACCTCCTCGAGGGGTTTTACGCGCAGTACTTC
D gene: -; J gene: TRBJ2-7; clone size: few; V gene: TRBV7-2; CDR3 protein: CASSYGQGGLRQYF; CDR3 DNA: TGTGCCAGCAGCTACGGCCAGGGGGGTTTGAGGCAGTACTTC
D gene: -; J gene: TRBJ2-1; clone size: few; V gene: TRBV4-3; CDR3 protein: CASSHNPSDRAYNEQFF; CDR3 DNA: TGCGCCAGCAGCCATAACCCTTCTGATCGAGCCTACAATGAGCAGTTCTTC
D gene: -; J gene: TRBJ2-3; clone size: few; V gene: TRBV5-6; CDR3 protein: CASSLDMGHRTDTQYF; CDR3 DNA: TGTGCCAGCAGCTTGGATATGGGACACCGCACAGATACGCAGTATTTT
D gene: -; J gene: TRBJ1-1; clone size: many; V gene: TRBV5-1; CDR3 protein: CASSRGTRITEAFF; CDR3 DNA: TGCGCCAGCAGCCGGGGGACTAGGATCACTGAAGCTTTCTTT
D gene: -; J gene: TRBJ2-5; clone size: -; V gene: TRBV6-2/TRBV6-3; CDR3 protein: CASSYVLREETQYF; CDR3 DNA: TGTGCCAGCAGTTACGTGCTGAGGGAGGAGACCCAGTACTTC
D gene: TRBD2; J gene: TRBJ2-7; clone size: -; V gene: TRBV24-1; CDR3 protein: CATSERGTNYEQYF; CDR3 DNA: TGTGCCACCAGTGAACGCGGGACTAACTACGAGCAGTACTTC
D gene: TRBD1; J gene: TRBJ2-2; clone size: -; V gene: TRBV9; CDR3 protein: CASSTTGGRAGELFF; CDR3 DNA: TGTGCCAGCAGCACAACAGGGGGCCGTGCCGGGGAGCTGTTTTTT
D gene: TRBD1; J gene: TRBJ1-1; clone size: -; V gene: TRBV4-3; CDR3 protein: CASSPNRGRRGMNTEAFF; CDR3 DNA: TGCGCCAGCAGCCCAAACAGGGGTAGGAGGGGGATGAACACTGAAGCTTTCTTT
D gene: TRBD1; J gene: TRBJ1-1; clone size: -; V gene: TRBV20-1; CDR3 protein: CSARQGARGNTEAFF; CDR3 DNA: TGCAGTGCCAGACAGGGGGCCAGGGGGAACACTGAAGCTTTCTTT
D gene: TRBD1; J gene: TRBJ2-3; clone size: few; V gene: TRBV18; CDR3 protein: CASSPQTGGNTDTQYF; CDR3 DNA: TGTGCCAGCTCACCACAGACAGGGGGCAACACAGATACGCAGTATTTT
D gene: -; J gene: TRBJ2-4; clone size: few; V gene: TRBV20-1; CDR3 protein: CSARSRKNIQYF; CDR3 DNA: TGCAGTGCTAGATCCCGAAAAAACATTCAGTACTTC
D gene: TRBD1; J gene: TRBJ1-1; clone size: -; V gene: TRBV7-9; CDR3 protein: CASSRGQKDEAFF; CDR3 DNA: TGTGCCAGCAGCAGGGGACAGAAGGATGAAGCTTTCTTT
D gene: TRBD1; J gene: TRBJ1-4; clone size: -; V gene: TRBV4-2; CDR3 protein: CASSQGQTNEKLFF; CDR3 DNA: TGTGCCAGCAGCCAGGGACAGACTAATGAAAAACTGTTTTTT
D gene: -; J gene: TRBJ1-2; clone size: few; V gene: TRBV4-1; CDR3 protein: CASSQPWAGDEYGYTF; CDR3 DNA: TGCGCCAGCAGCCAGCCCTGGGCAGGGGACGAATATGGCTACACCTTC
D gene: -; J gene: TRBJ2-1; clone size: -; V gene: TRBV4-3; CDR3 protein: CASSQDPNYNEQFF; CDR3 DNA: TGCGCCAGCAGCCAAGATCCCAACTACAATGAGCAGTTCTTC
D gene: TRBD2; J gene: TRBJ2-2; clone size: -; V gene: TRBV7-2; CDR3 protein: CASSPGTTAGELFF; CDR3 DNA: TGTGCCAGCAGCCCTGGGACTACCGCCGGGGAGCTGTTTTTT
D gene: -; J gene: TRBJ2-1; clone size: -; V gene: TRBV20-1; CDR3 protein: CSASGLAEQFF; CDR3 DNA: TGCAGTGCTAGTGGTCTAGCGGAGCAGTTCTTC
D gene: TRBD1; J gene: TRBJ2-7; clone size: -; V gene: TRBV4-1; CDR3 protein: CASSQAAGGPSYEQYF; CDR3 DNA: TGCGCCAGCAGCCAGGCCGCAGGGGGACCCTCCTACGAGCAGTACTTC
D gene: TRBD1; J gene: TRBJ2-5; clone size: few; V gene: TRBV5-6; CDR3 protein: CASSSPLRDRQETQYF; CDR3 DNA: TGTGCCAGCAGCTCACCTCTCCGGGACAGACAAGAGACCCAGTACTTC
D gene: -; J gene: TRBJ2-7; clone size: -; V gene: TRBV12-3/TRBV12-4; CDR3 protein: CASSPTRSGINSEQYF; CDR3 DNA: TGTGCCAGCAGTCCGACCCGATCGGGCATTAACAGCGAGCAGTACTTC
D gene: TRBD1; J gene: TRBJ2-2; clone size: few; V gene: TRBV20-1; CDR3 protein: CSADRVDTGELFF; CDR3 DNA: TGCAGTGCTGACAGGGTAGACACCGGGGAGCTGTTTTTT
D gene: TRBD1; J gene: TRBJ1-2; clone size: few; V gene: TRBV4-2; CDR3 protein: CASSRDGTGGSHGYTF; CDR3 DNA: TGTGCCAGCAGCCGGGACGGAACAGGGGGCAGCCATGGCTACACCTTC
D gene: TRBD1; J gene: TRBJ2-1; clone size: -; V gene: TRBV5-1; CDR3 protein: CASSLGTGEADEQFF; CDR3 DNA: TGCGCCAGCAGCTTAGGGACAGGGGAAGCTGATGAGCAGTTCTTC
D gene: TRBD2; J gene: TRBJ2-7; clone size: -; V gene: TRBV7-2; CDR3 protein: CASTQGLAGAYEQYF; CDR3 DNA: TGTGCCAGCACCCAAGGGCTAGCGGGAGCCTACGAGCAGTACTTC